Listed below are T cell receptor beta chains from one sample, sequenced in a study of blood T cell repertoires in COVID-19. Here immunoSEQ multiplex PCR was the method, and the copy in TCRdb shows in-frame clones only, minus some. The sample records 200,000 or so clones, approximately 83% being singletons. Sequencing was done on a sample of peripheral blood. The receptor set was obtained from a woman younger than 45 who had recovered from COVID-19. CDR3s leave out the opening cysteine and the closing phenylalanine or tryptophan. D genes are given only for firm matches. Clone size is stated in some rows and not others, as once, few, many or a class when expanded.

CDR3 protein: ASSSPGLATGELF
J gene: TRBJ2-2
V gene: TRBV3-1/TRBV3-2
D gene: TRBD2
clone size: once

CDR3 protein: ASSFTPPGHKDRNTIY
J gene: TRBJ1-3
V gene: TRBV5-1
D gene: NA
clone size: NA

CDR3 protein: ASRGVEEAF
J gene: TRBJ1-1
V gene: TRBV19
D gene: NA
clone size: NA

CDR3 protein: ASLGWVANQPQH
J gene: TRBJ1-5
V gene: TRBV10-1
D gene: NA
clone size: NA

CDR3 protein: ATSDPTGSQGESDTQY
J gene: TRBJ2-3
V gene: TRBV24-1
D gene: NA
clone size: NA

CDR3 protein: ASTDRERTDTQY
J gene: TRBJ2-3
V gene: TRBV27
D gene: TRBD1
clone size: few

CDR3 protein: ASSLGTSDFYEQY
J gene: TRBJ2-7
V gene: TRBV11-2
D gene: TRBD2
clone size: few

CDR3 protein: ASSNQGASEAF
J gene: TRBJ1-1
V gene: TRBV11-3
D gene: TRBD1
clone size: NA

CDR3 protein: ASSARGDGYT
J gene: TRBJ1-2
V gene: TRBV7-9
D gene: NA
clone size: NA

CDR3 protein: ASSPRRDRGLDTQY
J gene: TRBJ2-3
V gene: TRBV5-1
D gene: TRBD1
clone size: NA

CDR3 protein: AWRQTGASGSETQY
J gene: TRBJ2-5
V gene: TRBV30
D gene: TRBD2
clone size: once

CDR3 protein: ASSDPGTVSYEQY
J gene: TRBJ2-7
V gene: TRBV21-1
D gene: NA
clone size: NA

CDR3 protein: ASSLGRVADTQY
J gene: TRBJ2-3
V gene: TRBV28
D gene: NA
clone size: NA

CDR3 protein: SAPVGGTQY
J gene: TRBJ2-3
V gene: TRBV20-1
D gene: NA
clone size: NA

CDR3 protein: ASSVGAGGPGTYEQY
J gene: TRBJ2-7
V gene: TRBV9
D gene: TRBD2
clone size: NA

CDR3 protein: ASSSGQGTDTQY
J gene: TRBJ2-3
V gene: TRBV28
D gene: TRBD1
clone size: NA

CDR3 protein: ASSLGGRGPQH
J gene: TRBJ1-5
V gene: TRBV27
D gene: NA
clone size: NA

CDR3 protein: ASSDPGGENTEAF
J gene: TRBJ1-1
V gene: TRBV6-4
D gene: NA
clone size: NA

CDR3 protein: ASGLAGTSRNYGYT
J gene: TRBJ1-2
V gene: TRBV12-5
D gene: NA
clone size: NA

CDR3 protein: ASSEGTRLNTEAF
J gene: TRBJ1-1
V gene: TRBV2
D gene: NA
clone size: NA

CDR3 protein: SVEAGANTDTQY
J gene: TRBJ2-3
V gene: TRBV29-1
D gene: NA
clone size: NA

CDR3 protein: ASSLYRVPGELF
J gene: TRBJ2-2
V gene: TRBV7-2
D gene: NA
clone size: once

CDR3 protein: ASSSGTGRHEQY
J gene: TRBJ2-7
V gene: TRBV11-1
D gene: TRBD1
clone size: NA

CDR3 protein: ASSSFRSSLGNEQF
J gene: TRBJ2-1
V gene: TRBV7-2
D gene: NA
clone size: NA

CDR3 protein: ASSQGGGRAYNEQF
J gene: TRBJ2-1
V gene: TRBV3-1/TRBV3-2
D gene: NA
clone size: NA

CDR3 protein: ASSFLAVSYNEQF
J gene: TRBJ2-1
V gene: TRBV7-3
D gene: TRBD2
clone size: NA

CDR3 protein: ATSTSELREQY
J gene: TRBJ2-7
V gene: TRBV24-1
D gene: NA
clone size: once

CDR3 protein: ASSMRLRETQY
J gene: TRBJ2-5
V gene: TRBV19
D gene: NA
clone size: NA

CDR3 protein: ASSWDRRRGQPQH
J gene: TRBJ1-5
V gene: TRBV28
D gene: TRBD1
clone size: NA

CDR3 protein: ASSLTGGGLAGPYEQY
J gene: TRBJ2-7
V gene: TRBV27
D gene: TRBD2
clone size: NA

CDR3 protein: ASSGPTSGTTYEQY
J gene: TRBJ2-7
V gene: TRBV6-1
D gene: TRBD2
clone size: NA